The sequence of this T cell receptor beta chain was determined in a study of identical twins. Germline V gene sequence: CDR1 SGHDN, CDR2 FVKESK. Trimming took 1 base from V and 4 from J, leaving 10 bases between them. CDR3 size: 14 residues. The table lists this clonotype with a few counts. TCRdb ran MiXCR on the 5' RACE reads and lists one entry per CDR3 protein. The sample records 500,000 to 700,000 distinct CDR3 sequences, roughly 6.6% being singletons. These same records also appear under a second study, on yellow fever vaccine responses in identical twins.

The sequenced sample consisted of PBMCs. The J gene is TRBJ2-5, the V gene TRBV14; no reliable D call. The receptor was derived from a woman younger than 30 in good health. CDR3 bases: TGTGCCAGCAGCCAAGTCCGGAGTCGAGAGACCCAGTACTTC. Its protein product is CASSQVRSRETQYF.